This TCR beta chain stems from a study of patients and donors after allogeneic stem cell transplantation. TCRdb redid the calling of the RT-PCR reads with MiXCR, one entry per CDR3 protein. This table holds 400,000 to 450,000 distinct CDR3 sequences, 16% found once. V shed 4 bases, J shed 0 bases, and the junction held 6 bases outside the gene matches. Per germline, CDR1 KGHDR and CDR2 SFDVKD. The CDR3 is 16 residues long. This clonotype was picked up many times. The clonotype originates from a human donor who was either an allogeneic HSCT recipient or a stem cell or donor lymphocyte infusion donor (not recorded which). It is not recorded whose cells these are; they may come from a transplant donor. Specimen: blood, either unsorted or a sorted T cell fraction (not recorded which). V usage is TRBV24-1 and J usage is TRBJ2-7, with 9 bases identical to TRBD2. The CDR3 region has the DNA TGTGCCACCAGTGACCCGGCTAGCGGGGCCTCCTACGAGCAGTACTTC. This gives the protein CATSDPASGASYEQYF.